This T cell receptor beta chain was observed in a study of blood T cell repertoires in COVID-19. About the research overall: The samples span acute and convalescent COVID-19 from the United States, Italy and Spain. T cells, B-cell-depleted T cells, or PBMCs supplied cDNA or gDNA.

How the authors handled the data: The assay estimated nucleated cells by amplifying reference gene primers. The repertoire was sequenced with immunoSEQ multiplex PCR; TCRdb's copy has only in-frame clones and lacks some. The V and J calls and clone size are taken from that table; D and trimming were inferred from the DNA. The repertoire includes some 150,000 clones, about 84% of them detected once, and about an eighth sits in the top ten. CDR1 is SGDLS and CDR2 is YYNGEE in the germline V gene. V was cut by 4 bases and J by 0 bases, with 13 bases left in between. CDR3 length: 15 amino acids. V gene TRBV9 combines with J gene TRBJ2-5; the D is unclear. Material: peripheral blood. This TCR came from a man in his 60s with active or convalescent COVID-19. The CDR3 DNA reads TGTGCCAGCAGCCCCGTTGTTACGGACCAAGAGACCCAGTACTTC. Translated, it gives CASSPVVTDQETQYF.